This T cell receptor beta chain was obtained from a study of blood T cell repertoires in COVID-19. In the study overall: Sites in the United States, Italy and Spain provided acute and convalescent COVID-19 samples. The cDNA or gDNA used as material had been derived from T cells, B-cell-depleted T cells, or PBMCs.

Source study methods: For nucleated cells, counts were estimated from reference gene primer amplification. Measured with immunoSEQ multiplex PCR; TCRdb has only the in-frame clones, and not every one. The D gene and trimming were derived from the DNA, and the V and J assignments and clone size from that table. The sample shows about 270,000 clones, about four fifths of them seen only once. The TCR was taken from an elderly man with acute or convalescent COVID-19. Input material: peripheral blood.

CDR3: CASSSTTASGTQYF. CDR3 coding DNA: TGTGCCAGCAGCTCGACTACAGCATCCGGGACCCAGTACTTC. V usage is TRBV7-6 and J usage is TRBJ2-5, with D possibly TRBD2 on 5 matching bases. The V gene lost 4 bases and the J gene lost 7 bases, with 16 bases spanning the gap. Germline CDR1 and CDR2: SGHVS and FNYEAQ. The CDR3 consists of 14 residues.